This record looks at one T cell receptor beta chain sequence and its context. These data are taken from a study of blood T cell repertoires in COVID-19. Only in-frame clones appear in the TCRdb table, and some are missing; sequencing was by immunoSEQ multiplex PCR. This sample yields fewer than 200,000 clones, of which 70% to 85% are seen a single time; 17% belongs to the top ten. CDR1 and CDR2 from the germline V gene are KGHDR and SFDVKD. Trimming cost V 7 bases and J 4 bases, with 9 bases left between them. The CDR3 sequence is 12 residues long. The genes are TRBV24-1 and TRBJ1-2, with a possible D match to TRBD1 (5 bases). The material sequenced was PBMCs or T cells enriched from blood (not recorded which). The sequence came from a woman aged 50 to 65 who had recovered from COVID-19. The CDR3 DNA reads as TGTGCCACCAGCGACAGCTCCTATGGCTACACCTTC. This translates into CATSDSSYGYTF.